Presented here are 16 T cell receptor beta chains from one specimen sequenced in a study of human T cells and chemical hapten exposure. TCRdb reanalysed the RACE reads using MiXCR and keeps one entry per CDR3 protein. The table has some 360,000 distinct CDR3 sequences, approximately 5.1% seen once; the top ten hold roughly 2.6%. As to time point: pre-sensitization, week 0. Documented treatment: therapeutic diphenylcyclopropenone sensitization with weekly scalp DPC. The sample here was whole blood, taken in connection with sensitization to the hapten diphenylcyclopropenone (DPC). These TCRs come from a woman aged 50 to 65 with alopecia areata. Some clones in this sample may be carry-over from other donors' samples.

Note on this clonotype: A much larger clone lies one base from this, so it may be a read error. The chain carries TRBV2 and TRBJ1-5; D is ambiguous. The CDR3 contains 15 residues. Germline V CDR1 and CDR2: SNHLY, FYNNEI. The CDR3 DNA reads TGTGCCAGCAGTGAGTACCTTTATAGCTATCAGCCCCAGCATTTT. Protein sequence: CASSEYLYSYQPQHF.

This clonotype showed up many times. The CDR3 coding sequence is TGTGCCAGCAGCCGGGACAGGACTACTCCAAACATTCAGTACTTC. Its protein is CASSRDRTTPNIQYF. This chain links TRBV7-2 with TRBJ2-4; 8 bases match TRBD1. Germline V gives CDR1 SGHTA, CDR2 FQGNSA. The CDR3 loop spans 15 amino acids. J was trimmed by 6 bases and V by 5 bases; bases with no gene match: 9.

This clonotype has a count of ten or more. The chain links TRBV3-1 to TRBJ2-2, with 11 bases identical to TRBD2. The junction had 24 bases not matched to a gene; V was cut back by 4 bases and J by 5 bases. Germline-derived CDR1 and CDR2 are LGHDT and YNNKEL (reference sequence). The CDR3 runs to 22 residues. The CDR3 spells CASSRPRLAGQIPRRRTGELFF. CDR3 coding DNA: TGTGCCAGCAGCCGGCCCAGACTAGCGGGACAAATCCCTCGTCGGAGGACCGGGGAGCTGTTTTTT.

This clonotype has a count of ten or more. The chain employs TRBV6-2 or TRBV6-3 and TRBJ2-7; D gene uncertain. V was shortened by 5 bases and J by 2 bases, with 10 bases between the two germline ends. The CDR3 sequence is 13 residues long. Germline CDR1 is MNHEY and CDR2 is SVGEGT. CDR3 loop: CASSQGSPYEQYF. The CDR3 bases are TGTGCCAGCAGTCAAGGGTCGCCCTACGAGCAGTACTTC.

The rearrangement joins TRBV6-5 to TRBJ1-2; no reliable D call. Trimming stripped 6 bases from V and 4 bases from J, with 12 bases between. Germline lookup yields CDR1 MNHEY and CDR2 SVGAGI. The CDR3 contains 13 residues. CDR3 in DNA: TGTGCCAGCAGCCTGGTCAGCCCCTATGGCTACACCTTC. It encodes CASSLVSPYGYTF.

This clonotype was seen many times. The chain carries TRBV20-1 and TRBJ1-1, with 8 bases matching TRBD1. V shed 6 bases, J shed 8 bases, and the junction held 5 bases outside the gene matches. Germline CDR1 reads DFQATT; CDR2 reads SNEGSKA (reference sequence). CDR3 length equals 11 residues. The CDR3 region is CSASGDREAFF. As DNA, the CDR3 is TGCAGTGCATCGGGGGACAGGGAAGCTTTCTTT.

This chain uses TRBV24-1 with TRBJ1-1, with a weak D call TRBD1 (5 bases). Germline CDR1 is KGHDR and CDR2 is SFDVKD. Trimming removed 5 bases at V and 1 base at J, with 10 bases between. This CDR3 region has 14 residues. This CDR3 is CATSGSGTNTEAFF. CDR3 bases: TGTGCCACCAGTGGGAGCGGGACGAACACTGAAGCTTTCTTT.

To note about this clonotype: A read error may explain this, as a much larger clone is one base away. The CDR3 here is CSSHGASADTQYF. The CDR3 region has the DNA TGCAGCTCCCACGGGGCCAGCGCAGATACGCAGTATTTT. This chain joins TRBV29-1 and TRBJ2-3, with D possibly being TRBD1 or TRBD2 (5 bases each). CDR1 and CDR2 (germline): SQVTM, ANQGSEA. Trimming left V 8 bases short and J 4 bases short, with 16 bases between. The CDR3 runs 13 residues.

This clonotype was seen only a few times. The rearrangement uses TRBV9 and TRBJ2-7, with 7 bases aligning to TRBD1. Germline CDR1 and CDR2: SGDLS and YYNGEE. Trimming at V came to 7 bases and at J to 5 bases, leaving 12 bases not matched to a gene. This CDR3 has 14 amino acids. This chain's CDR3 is CASGPGQVGDEQYF. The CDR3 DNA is TGTGCCAGCGGGCCCGGACAGGTAGGCGACGAGCAGTACTTC.

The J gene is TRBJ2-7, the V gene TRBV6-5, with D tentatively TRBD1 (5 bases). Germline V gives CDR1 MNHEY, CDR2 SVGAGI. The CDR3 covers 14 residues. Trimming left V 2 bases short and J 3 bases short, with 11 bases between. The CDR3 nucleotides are TGTGCCAGCAGTTACGCCAGGGCAAACTACGAGCAGTACTTC. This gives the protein CASSYARANYEQYF.

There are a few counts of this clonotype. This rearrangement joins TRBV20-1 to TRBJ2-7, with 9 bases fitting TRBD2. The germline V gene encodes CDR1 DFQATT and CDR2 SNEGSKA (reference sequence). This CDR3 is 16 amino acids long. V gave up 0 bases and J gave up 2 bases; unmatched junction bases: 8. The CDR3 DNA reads TGCAGTGCTAGAGACCGTAGCGGGAGTGTCCCCTACGAGCAGTACTTC. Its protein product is CSARDRSGSVPYEQYF.

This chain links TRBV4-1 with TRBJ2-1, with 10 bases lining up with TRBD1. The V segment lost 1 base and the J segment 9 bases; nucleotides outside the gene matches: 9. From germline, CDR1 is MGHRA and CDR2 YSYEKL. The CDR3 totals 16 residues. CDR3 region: CASSQAGTGVLGEQFF. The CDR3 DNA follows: TGCGCCAGCAGCCAAGCCGGGACAGGGGTTTTGGGTGAGCAGTTCTTC.

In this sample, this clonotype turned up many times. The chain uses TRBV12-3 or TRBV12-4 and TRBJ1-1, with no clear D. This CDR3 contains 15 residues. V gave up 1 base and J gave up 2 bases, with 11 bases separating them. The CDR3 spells CASSLDGVGNTEAFF. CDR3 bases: TGTGCCAGCAGTTTAGATGGGGTGGGAAACACTGAAGCTTTCTTT.

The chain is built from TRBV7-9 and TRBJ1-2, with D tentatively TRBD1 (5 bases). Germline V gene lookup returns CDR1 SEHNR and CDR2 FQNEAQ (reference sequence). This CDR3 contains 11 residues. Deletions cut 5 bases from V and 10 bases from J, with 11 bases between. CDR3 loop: CASSVEGPYTF. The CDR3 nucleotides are TGTGCCAGCAGCGTCGAGGGGCCCTACACCTTC.

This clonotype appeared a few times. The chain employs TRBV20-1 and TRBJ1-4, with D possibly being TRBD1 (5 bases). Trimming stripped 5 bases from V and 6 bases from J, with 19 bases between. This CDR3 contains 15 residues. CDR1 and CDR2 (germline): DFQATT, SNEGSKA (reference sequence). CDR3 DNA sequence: TGCAGTGCTCCAAAAACGGACACGCTAGATGAAAAACTGTTTTTT. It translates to CSAPKTDTLDEKLFF.

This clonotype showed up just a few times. CDR3 DNA: TGCGCCAGTCTTTTTGGCGGGGGGGGCCAAGAGACCCAGTACTTC. Translating it yields CASLFGGGGQETQYF. The chain has TRBV5-1 and TRBJ2-5; 9 bases line up with TRBD2. This CDR3 is built from 15 residues. In germline, CDR1 is SGHRS, CDR2 YFSETQ. V shed 8 bases and J 1 base; nucleotides not matched to a gene: 9.